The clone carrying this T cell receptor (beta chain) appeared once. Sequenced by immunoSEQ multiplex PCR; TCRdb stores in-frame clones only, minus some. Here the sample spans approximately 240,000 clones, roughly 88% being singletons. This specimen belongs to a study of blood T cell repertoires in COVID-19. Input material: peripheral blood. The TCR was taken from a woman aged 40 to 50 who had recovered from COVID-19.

This CDR3 reads CASSQDRRGAGADTQYF. Here the CDR3 DNA reads TGCGCCAGCAGCCAAGATCGGCGGGGGGCGGGTGCAGATACGCAGTATTTT. The V and J genes are TRBV4-3 and TRBJ2-3, with 8 bases aligning to TRBD2. CDR3 size: 17 residues. J was trimmed by 4 bases and V by 0 bases; bases with no gene match: 9. The germline V gene has CDR1 LGHNA and CDR2 YSLEER.